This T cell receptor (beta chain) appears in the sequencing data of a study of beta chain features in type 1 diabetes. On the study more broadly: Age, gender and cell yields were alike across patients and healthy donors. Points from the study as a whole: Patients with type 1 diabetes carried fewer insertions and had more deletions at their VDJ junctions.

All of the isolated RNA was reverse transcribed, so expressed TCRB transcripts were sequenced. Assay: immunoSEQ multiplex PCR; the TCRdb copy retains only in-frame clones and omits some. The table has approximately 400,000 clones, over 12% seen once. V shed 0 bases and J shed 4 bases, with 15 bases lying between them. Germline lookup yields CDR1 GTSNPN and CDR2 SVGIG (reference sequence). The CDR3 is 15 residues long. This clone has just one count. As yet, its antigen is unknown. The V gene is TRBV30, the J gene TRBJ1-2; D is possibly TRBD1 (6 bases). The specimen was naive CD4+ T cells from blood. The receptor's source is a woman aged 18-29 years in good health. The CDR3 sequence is CAWSVRGGASYGYTF. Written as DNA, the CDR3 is TGTGCCTGGAGTGTACGCGGGGGCGCTTCCTATGGCTACACCTTC. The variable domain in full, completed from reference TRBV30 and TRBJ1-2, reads SQTIHQWPATLVQPVGSPLSLECTVEGTSNPNLYWYRQAAGRGLQLLFYSVGIGQISSEVPQNLSASRPQDRQFILSSKKLLLSDSGFYLCAWSVRGGASYGYTFGSGTRLTVV.